This T cell receptor (beta chain) was recorded in a study of shared clonotypes between healthy human individuals. Per the germline V gene, CDR1 is SGHVS and CDR2 is FQNEAQ. The V gene end was trimmed by 3 bases and the J gene end by 4 bases; junction bases not matched to a gene: 7. The CDR3 is 17 residues long. Sequenced by immunoSEQ multiplex PCR; TCRdb stores in-frame clones only, minus some. Among hundreds of thousands of clones listed, more than 95% were seen once. V is TRBV7-8 and J is TRBJ2-7; 15 bases are shared with TRBD2. The sequenced material came from naive CD4+ T cells sorted from blood. Subset indicated: CD45RA+ positively selected. The TCR comes from a woman aged 25 to 39 in good health. The DNA for the CDR3 is TGTGCCAGCAGCTTGGTCCCAGGACTAGCGGGAGGGTACGAGCAGTACTTC. Its protein is CASSLVPGLAGGYEQYF.